This T cell receptor (beta chain) was documented in a study of CD8 T cells in Susac syndrome. General study points: The study conceded that relatively few individuals underwent its TCR sequencing and HLA analysis.

With random hexamers, reverse transcription was performed on roughly 0.5 to 1 ug of RNA. Amplification of TCR beta CDR3 spanned 54 Vbeta and 13 Jbeta via immunoSEQ multiplex PCR. TCRdb fed the immunoSEQ multiplex PCR reads into MiXCR, producing one record per CDR3 protein. Of 150,000 to 200,000 distinct CDR3 sequences in the sample, about 93% were seen once. Turning to this clonotype: What it binds is unknown.

The healthy controls were matched to patients by age and sex. Negative isolation yielded CD4+ and CD8+ T cells, and FACS enriched TEMRA cells. Germline V gene data show CDR1 as SGHRS and CDR2 as YFSETQ. The ends lost 6 bases at V and 1 base at J; junction bases unmatched: 3. The CDR3 totals 15 residues. The chain combines TRBV5-1 with TRBJ2-5, with 13 nucleotides matching TRBD2. Sequencing was done on a sample of CD4+ T cells from PBMCs. The source is a human donor in good health. CDR3 sequence: CASKTSGGPQETQYF. The CDR3 DNA is TGCGCCAGCAAGACTAGCGGGGGGCCCCAAGAGACCCAGTACTTC.